This TCR beta chain was retrieved from a study of a mutant IDH1 vaccine in newly diagnosed glioma. This clone occurred once. Its matching antigen is unknown. Documented time point: week 35, safety follow-up. A single vaccine dose contained 300 ug of mutant IDH1 20-mer peptide, and topical imiquimod was used with it. Germline CDR1 is SEHNR and CDR2 is FQNEAQ (reference sequence). The CDR3 sequence is 13 residues long. The ends lost 5 bases at V and 9 bases at J; junction bases unmatched: 6. The method was immunoSEQ multiplex PCR; TCRdb's version includes in-frame clones alone and lacks a portion of them. The sample carries fewer than 35,000 clones, around 80% recorded once.

The origin of this receptor is a woman aged 40 to 50 with glioma. The chain uses TRBV7-9 and TRBJ2-7; 11 bases match TRBD1. The sequenced sample was PBMCs, obtained from a glioma patient whose treatment included an IDH1 peptide vaccine. CDR3 loop: CASSLVGQGGQYF. CDR3 nucleotide sequence: TGTGCCAGCAGCCTCGTGGGACAGGGGGGGCAGTACTTC.